This T cell receptor (beta chain) is from a study of blood T cell repertoires in COVID-19. Assay used: immunoSEQ multiplex PCR; TCRdb lists only in-frame clones, some missing. The table shows roughly 30,000 clones, with more than 70% occurring only once. Germline lookup yields CDR1 SGHKS and CDR2 YYEKEE (reference sequence). This CDR3 has 14 amino acids. Trimming cost V 0 bases and J 2 bases, with 5 bases left between them. The sample was peripheral blood. This receptor was identified in a man aged 80 or over with active COVID-19. This chain uses TRBV5-5 with TRBJ2-2; unclear D gene. Here the CDR3 DNA reads TGTGCCAGCAGCTTGGTTTATAACACCGGGGAGCTGTTTTTT. Its protein is CASSLVYNTGELFF.